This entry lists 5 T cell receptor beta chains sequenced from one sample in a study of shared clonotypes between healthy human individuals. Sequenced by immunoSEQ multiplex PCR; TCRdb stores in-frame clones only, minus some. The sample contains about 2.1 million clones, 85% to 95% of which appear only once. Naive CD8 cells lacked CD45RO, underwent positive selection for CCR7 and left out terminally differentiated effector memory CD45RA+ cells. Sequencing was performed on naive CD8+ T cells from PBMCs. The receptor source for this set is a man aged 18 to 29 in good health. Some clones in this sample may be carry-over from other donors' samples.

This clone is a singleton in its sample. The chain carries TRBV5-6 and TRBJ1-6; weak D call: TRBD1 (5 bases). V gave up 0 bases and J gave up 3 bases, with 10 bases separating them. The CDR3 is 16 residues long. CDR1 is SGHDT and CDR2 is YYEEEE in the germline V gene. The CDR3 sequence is CASSLADSFYNSPLHF. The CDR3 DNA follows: TGTGCCAGCAGCTTGGCTGACAGTTTCTATAATTCACCCCTCCACTTT.

CDR3 DNA: TGTGCCAGCAGCCAGGGACTAGGTTTCTACGAGCAGTACTTC. It specifies CASSQGLGFYEQYF. The rearrangement links TRBV4-2 to TRBJ2-7; TRBD2 matches at 8 bases. From germline, CDR1 is LGHNA and CDR2 YNFKEQ. The trim removed 3 bases at V and 3 bases at J, leaving 4 bases unmatched. The CDR3 is made up of 14 amino acids.

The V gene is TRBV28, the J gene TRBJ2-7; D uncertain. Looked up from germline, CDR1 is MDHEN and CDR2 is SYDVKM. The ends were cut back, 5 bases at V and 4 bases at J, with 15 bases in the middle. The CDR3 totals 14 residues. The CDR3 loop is CASSHHSEEYEQYF. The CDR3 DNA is TGTGCCAGCAGTCACCATTCCGAGGAGTACGAGCAGTACTTC.

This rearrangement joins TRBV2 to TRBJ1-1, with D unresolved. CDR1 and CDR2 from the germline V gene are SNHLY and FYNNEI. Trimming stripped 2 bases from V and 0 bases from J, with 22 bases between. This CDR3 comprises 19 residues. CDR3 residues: CASSEWADKSSTMNTEAFF. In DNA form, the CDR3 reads TGTGCCAGCAGTGAATGGGCTGACAAAAGTTCTACGATGAACACTGAAGCTTTCTTT. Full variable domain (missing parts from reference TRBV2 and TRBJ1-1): EPEVTQTPSHQVTQMGQEVILRCVPISNHLYFYWYRQILGQKVEFLVSFYNNEISEKSEIFDDQFSVERPDGSNFTLKIRSTKLEDSAMYFCASSEWADKSSTMNTEAFFGQGTRLTVV.

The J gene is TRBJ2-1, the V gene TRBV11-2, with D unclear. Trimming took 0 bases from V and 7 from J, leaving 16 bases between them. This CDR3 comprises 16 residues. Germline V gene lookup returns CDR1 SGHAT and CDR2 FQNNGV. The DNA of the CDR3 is TGTGCCAGCAGCTTAGATCGGAGACCCCTTAGTAATGAGCAGTTCTTC. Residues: CASSLDRRPLSNEQFF.